This T cell receptor (beta chain) was obtained from a study of OX40 agonist ivuxolimab in advanced cancers. V was pared by 7 bases and J by 0 bases, with 12 bases between. The germline V gene encodes CDR1 MNHNY and CDR2 SVGAGI (reference sequence). This CDR3 has 14 amino acids. On this clone: The target antigen is unknown.

The data were produced by immunoSEQ multiplex PCR, yet TCRdb's version contains in-frame clones alone and is incomplete. The data contain about 95,000 clones, approximately 85% of them singletons. Regarding the study as a whole: In the 0.1 to 3.0 mg/kg range, CD4+ and CD8+ blood T cells had expanded clonally by week 6.

This TCR was sampled from an adult with an advanced solid tumor such as melanoma, head and neck, liver or kidney cancer. The sample consisted of CD4+ or CD8+ T cells sorted from blood, taken in a trial of the OX40 agonist ivuxolimab. V usage is TRBV6-6 and J usage is TRBJ1-1; D may be TRBD1 (5 bases). This CDR3 reads CASTPWGMNTEAFF. DNA of the CDR3: TGTGCCAGCACCCCGTGGGGGATGAACACTGAAGCTTTCTTT.